This TCR beta chain is from a study of blood T cell repertoires in COVID-19. Background on the study: Acute-phase and convalescent COVID-19 samples originated in the United States, Italy and Spain. From T cells, B-cell-depleted T cells, or PBMCs came the material, which was cDNA or gDNA.

Under the authors' procedure: Amplifying reference gene primers gave estimates of nucleated cell counts. Sequencing was performed with immunoSEQ multiplex PCR; in TCRdb, only in-frame clones are kept and a portion is missing. V, J and clone size reflect that table, while D and trimming were determined from the DNA. The sample holds approximately 72,000 clones, over 80% seen once. The sample consisted of peripheral blood. The receptor was derived from a woman over 75 with acute or convalescent COVID-19.

CDR3 DNA: TGTGCCAGCAGTGAATTCAGGTCCGTGGTAGGGACCCAGTACTTC. As protein: CASSEFRSVVGTQYF. J is TRBJ2-5 and V is TRBV6-1; D unresolved. The CDR3 runs to 15 residues. CDR1 is MNHNS, CDR2 SASEGT, per germline. The V and J ends lost 2 bases and 7 bases respectively, with 17 bases between them.